The subject of this entry is one T cell receptor (beta chain). The antigen is unknown. The source of the sample is a study of shared clonotypes between healthy human individuals. The V end was cut by 0 bases, the J end by 1 base, with 9 bases between. Germline V gene lookup returns CDR1 GTSNPN and CDR2 SVGIG (reference sequence). The CDR3 is made up of 14 amino acids. The assay was carried out at the deep level. Produced via immunoSEQ multiplex PCR; TCRdb's table is partial and in-frame only. The sample carries 450,000 to 500,000 clones, 78% recorded once. Without sorting, samples used 90 million or so PBMCs for genomic DNA. Study-wide results and caveats: The sampled material consisted only of blood, and tissue repertoires are likely to differ.

The TCR comes from a woman aged 35 to 49 in good health. Some clones in this sample may be carry-over from other donors' samples. This chain uses TRBV30 with TRBJ2-5; tentatively, D is TRBD2 (5 bases). Sequenced input: PBMCs. CDR3 nucleotide sequence: TGTGCCTGGAGTGTATATCGGGGCCAAGAGACCCAGTACTTC. Encoded protein: CAWSVYRGQETQYF.